This passage covers 18 T cell receptor beta chains from one sample sequenced in a study of T cells and copy number aberrations in small-cell lung cancer. Only in-frame clones appear in the TCRdb table, and some are missing; sequencing was by immunoSEQ multiplex PCR. The sample has over 6,000 clones, approximately 76% seen once. Sequenced material: tumor tissue. Receptors originate from a man aged 45 to 65 with small cell lung cancer.

The chain combines TRBV5-1 with TRBJ1-2; 9 nucleotides align to TRBD1. The CDR3 contains 15 residues. CDR1 SGHRS and CDR2 YFSETQ come from the germline V gene. Losses at the gene ends were 0 bases for V and 5 bases for J; bases not matched to a gene: 5. CDR3 loop: CASSLAGQGHYGYTF. The CDR3 region has the DNA TGCGCCAGCAGCTTGGCCGGACAGGGGCATTATGGCTACACCTTC. Full variable domain (missing parts from reference TRBV5-1 and TRBJ1-2): KAGVTQTPRYLIKTRGQQVTLSCSPISGHRSVSWYQQTPGQGLQFLFEYFSETQRNKGNFPGRFSGRQFSNSRSEMNVSTLELGDSALYLCASSLAGQGHYGYTFGSGTRLTVV.

This CDR3 is CASSFGRTRETQYF. The CDR3, as DNA: TGCGCCAGCAGCTTCGGGCGGACCAGGGAGACCCAGTACTTC. This chain links TRBV5-1 with TRBJ2-5; D is ambiguous. This CDR3 spans 14 amino acids. Between the trimmed V and J ends, which lost 2 bases and 5 bases, there was a span of 13 bases. The germline gives CDR1 SGHRS, CDR2 YFSETQ. The full variable domain, its missing parts supplied by reference TRBV5-1 and TRBJ2-5, is KAGVTQTPRYLIKTRGQQVTLSCSPISGHRSVSWYQQTPGQGLQFLFEYFSETQRNKGNFPGRFSGRQFSNSRSEMNVSTLELGDSALYLCASSFGRTRETQYFGPGTRLLVL.

The sample holds a few counts of this clone. CDR3 bases: TGTGCCACGAACCCATCGGCGCAGTATTTT. Encoded protein: CATNPSAQYF. The V call is TRBV14, the J call TRBJ2-3; D gene unclear. Trimming took off 10 bases at V and 10 bases at J, with 12 bases between the two ends. Germline V gives CDR1 SGHDN, CDR2 FVKESK. The CDR3 length is 10 residues. Full variable domain (remainder filled in from reference TRBV14 and TRBJ2-3): EAGVTQFPSHSVIEKGQTVTLRCDPISGHDNLYWYRRVMGKEIKFLLHFVKESKQDESGMPNNRFLAERTGGTYSTLKVQPAELEDSGVYFCATNPSAQYFGPGTRLTVL.

The chain has TRBV9 and TRBJ1-4, with TRBD1 identical over 11 bases. The V gene's germline CDR1 is SGDLS and CDR2 YYNGEE. V trimming: 4 bases; J trimming: 3 bases; junction bases outside the gene matches: 5. The CDR3 runs to 16 residues. In nucleotides, the CDR3 is TGTGCCAGCAGCCCGGGACAGGGGGTGTCTAATGAAAAACTGTTTTTT. Protein product: CASSPGQGVSNEKLFF. The full variable domain, its missing parts supplied by reference TRBV9 and TRBJ1-4, is DSGVTQTPKHLITATGQRVTLRCSPRSGDLSVYWYQQSLDQGLQFLIQYYNGEERAKGNILERFSAQQFPDLHSELNLSSLELGDSALYFCASSPGQGVSNEKLFFGSGTQLSVL.

To note about this clone: Other DNA sequences within the sample encode an identical CDR3. The chain combines TRBV2 with TRBJ2-5, with 8 nucleotides matching TRBD2. Germline V CDR1 and CDR2: SNHLY, FYNNEI. The CDR3 is 14 residues long. V lost 3 bases, J lost 4 bases, and 4 bases stayed unmatched. The CDR3 loop is CASSDSGGGETQYF. The CDR3 DNA reads as TGTGCCAGCAGTGACTCGGGGGGGGGAGAGACCCAGTACTTC.

With regard to this clone: At the DNA level, this CDR3 is encoded by other sequences in the same sample as well. The V gene is TRBV4-2, the J gene TRBJ2-7, with a possible D match to TRBD2 (5 bases). Germline V CDR1 and CDR2: LGHNA, YNFKEQ. This CDR3 spans 12 amino acids. The V gene lost 4 bases and the J gene lost 4 bases, with 8 bases spanning the gap. The chain's CDR3 is CASSPGGYEQYF. CDR3 DNA: TGTGCCAGCAGCCCCGGAGGATACGAGCAGTACTTC.

This clone was detected a few times. The chain links TRBV30 to TRBJ2-5, with 12 bases fitting TRBD2. The CDR3 loop spans 14 amino acids. From germline, CDR1 is GTSNPN and CDR2 SVGIG (reference sequence). V was clipped by 3 bases and J by 4 bases; unmatched bases: 3. CDR3: CAWRLAGGVETQYF. The CDR3 DNA is TGTGCCTGGAGACTAGCGGGAGGTGTAGAGACCCAGTACTTC.

The rearrangement joins TRBV20-1 to TRBJ1-2; D possibly corresponds to TRBD1 (5 bases). Trimming pared 7 bases from V and 4 bases from J, leaving 10 bases between. The germline CDR1 and CDR2 sequences are DFQATT and SNEGSKA (reference sequence). The CDR3 runs to 11 residues. The CDR3 spells CSVSGVYGYTF. CDR3 coding DNA: TGCAGTGTATCGGGGGTCTATGGCTACACCTTC.

The CDR3 region has the DNA TGTGCCAGCAGGGGACTATCTTTTGGAGATACGCAGTATTTT. Translation: CASRGLSFGDTQYF. This chain uses TRBV27 with TRBJ2-3; 7 nucleotides agree with TRBD2. Trimming took 6 bases from V and 5 from J; bases not matched to a gene: 8. This CDR3 is 14 amino acids long. Germline CDR1 reads MNHEY; CDR2 reads SMNVEV (reference sequence).

The V call is TRBV5-1, the J call TRBJ2-1, with a possible D match to TRBD2 (5 bases). CDR3 length: 12 residues. From germline, CDR1 is SGHRS and CDR2 YFSETQ. Trimming removed 9 bases from V and 9 bases from J, with 16 bases in between. The CDR3 sequence: CATRGGGVEQFF. DNA for the CDR3: TGCGCCACCCGCGGTGGAGGAGTTGAGCAGTTCTTC.

The rearrangement uses TRBV28 and TRBJ1-4; a possible D gene is TRBD1 (6 bases). V lost 5 bases to trimming and J lost 7 bases, with 17 bases between them. In germline, CDR1 is MDHEN, CDR2 SYDVKM. This CDR3 is 15 amino acids long. As DNA, the CDR3 is TGTGCCAGCAGTAGGCCCTCGGGGGGCGGTGAAAAACTGTTTTTT. Protein sequence: CASSRPSGGGEKLFF.

The chain recombines TRBV10-3 with TRBJ1-3; a possible D gene is TRBD1 (5 bases). The CDR3 loop spans 14 amino acids. Germline V gene data show CDR1 as ENHRY and CDR2 as SYGVKD. V was trimmed by 4 bases and J by 2 bases, leaving 9 bases between them. The CDR3 sequence is CAISGQIAGNTIYF. As DNA, the CDR3 is TGTGCCATCAGTGGACAGATTGCTGGAAACACCATATATTTT.

This clone was observed once. This rearrangement joins TRBV28 to TRBJ2-7; no reliable D call. The CDR3 loop spans 15 amino acids. Germline V gives CDR1 MDHEN, CDR2 SYDVKM. The V and J ends lost 3 bases and 0 bases respectively, with 12 bases between them. CDR3 residues: CASSLADIYSYEQYF. The DNA of the CDR3 is TGTGCCAGCAGTTTGGCCGACATCTACTCCTACGAGCAGTACTTC.

The chain recombines TRBV30 with TRBJ2-5; D may be TRBD2 (5 bases). The V gene's germline CDR1 is GTSNPN and CDR2 SVGIG (reference sequence). Trimming took 8 bases from V and 4 from J, leaving 17 bases between them. The CDR3 contains 13 residues. As DNA, the CDR3 is TGTGCCCAAAGTTCTAGCAGGCGAGAGACCCAGTACTTC. This sequence encodes CAQSSSRRETQYF. Drawing the rest from reference TRBV30 and TRBJ2-5, the complete variable domain is SQTIHQWPATLVQPVGSPLSLECTVEGTSNPNLYWYRQAAGRGLQLLFYSVGIGQISSEVPQNLSASRPQDRQFILSSKKLLLSDSGFYLCAQSSSRRETQYFGPGTRLLVL.

V is TRBV2 and J is TRBJ2-3; D not resolved. The CDR3 extends over 13 amino acids. The germline V gene encodes CDR1 SNHLY and CDR2 FYNNEI. V was pared by 6 bases and J by 6 bases, with 13 bases between. CDR3 amino acids: CASRSLPTDTQYF. The DNA for the CDR3 is TGTGCCAGCAGGAGTTTACCCACGGATACGCAGTATTTT.

The J gene is TRBJ1-1, the V gene TRBV15; unclear D gene. CDR1 and CDR2 (germline): LNHNV, YYDKDF (reference sequence). The ends were cut back, 1 base at V and 1 base at J, with 10 bases in the middle. The CDR3 consists of 15 residues. CDR3 residues: CATSRGRTRNTEAFF. DNA for the CDR3: TGTGCCACCAGCAGAGGCCGGACGAGGAACACTGAAGCTTTCTTT.

The chain combines TRBV5-4 with TRBJ2-5, with 9 bases identical to TRBD2. The J call may be incorrect, as the DNA end agrees better with TRBJ2-7. The CDR3 sequence is 16 residues long. Germline loops: CDR1 SGHNT, CDR2 YYREEE (reference sequence). The CDR3 DNA reads as TGTGCCAGCAGCTTGGGGAGCGGGAGGTGGACCTACGAGCAGTACTTC. Residues: CASSLGSGRWTYEQYF.

This sequence joins TRBV19 and TRBJ2-2; D remains ambiguous. CDR3 length: 13 amino acids. Trimming pared 7 bases from V and 7 bases from J, leaving 13 bases between. Germline loops: CDR1 LNHDA, CDR2 SQIVND (reference sequence). The CDR3 spells CASTEWESGELFF. CDR3 sequence (DNA): TGTGCCAGTACTGAGTGGGAAAGCGGGGAGCTGTTTTTT.